The 13 T cell receptor beta chains given below trace back to one sample, sequenced in a study of blood T cell repertoires in COVID-19. Sequencing was performed with immunoSEQ multiplex PCR; in TCRdb, only in-frame clones are kept and a portion is missing. The repertoire holds roughly 190,000 clones, with 80% to 85% as singletons. The sequenced sample was peripheral blood. The receptor source for this set is a human donor with acute or convalescent COVID-19. The donor label of this sample is uncertain.

CDR3 in amino acids: CASSYEGHYNSPLHF. CDR3 in DNA: TGTGCCAGCAGTTACGAGGGACACTATAATTCACCCCTCCACTTT. The chain carries TRBV6-6 and TRBJ1-6; a weak D match, TRBD1 (6 bases). The germline V and J ends were trimmed by 2 bases and 3 bases, with 8 bases remaining between them. The CDR3 has 15 amino acids. From germline, CDR1 is MNHNY and CDR2 SVGAGI (reference sequence).

The CDR3: CACSKGQGEHGYTF. The CDR3 DNA is TGTGCCTGCTCAAAAGGACAGGGGGAGCATGGCTACACCTTC. The rearrangement links TRBV6-5 to TRBJ1-2, with 10 bases aligning to TRBD1. With 11 bases clipped from V and 6 bases from J, the junction kept 12 bases outside the gene matches. Germline CDR1 reads MNHEY; CDR2 reads SVGAGI. The CDR3 consists of 14 residues.

The rearrangement joins TRBV20-1 to TRBJ2-2; 7 bases fit TRBD2. The CDR3 contains 15 residues. With V trimmed by 3 bases and J by 0 bases, 4 bases remained unmatched. Germline V lookup: CDR1 DFQATT, CDR2 SNEGSKA (reference sequence). DNA of the CDR3: TGCAGTGCTAGTCCCCTAGCGGCGAACACCGGGGAGCTGTTTTTT. Residues: CSASPLAANTGELFF.

The rearrangement links TRBV19 to TRBJ1-4; a possible D gene is TRBD1 (6 bases). V was shortened by 4 bases and J by 1 base, with 10 bases between the two germline ends. The V gene's germline CDR1 is LNHDA and CDR2 SQIVND (reference sequence). The CDR3 totals 15 residues. The CDR3 is CASSSGQITNEKLFF. The DNA of the CDR3 is TGTGCCAGTAGTAGTGGACAGATAACTAATGAAAAACTGTTTTTT.

The chain links TRBV5-1 to TRBJ1-5; tentative D call: TRBD1 (5 bases). Trimming cost V 0 bases and J 4 bases, with 11 bases left between them. The CDR3 consists of 15 residues. CDR1 and CDR2 (germline): SGHRS, YFSETQ. The CDR3 region is CASSLEGAGNQPQHF. In nucleotides, the CDR3 is TGCGCCAGCAGCTTGGAAGGGGCGGGAAATCAGCCCCAGCATTTT.

The genes are TRBV6-6 and TRBJ2-2; D may be TRBD2 (7 bases). Germline CDR1 reads MNHNY; CDR2 reads SVGAGI (reference sequence). Trimming took 2 bases from V and 5 from J, leaving 12 bases between them. The CDR3 consists of 15 residues. The DNA for the CDR3 is TGTGCCAGCAGTTACGCGGGGGCAGGTACCGGGGAGCTGTTTTTT. Translation: CASSYAGAGTGELFF.

Only one count was recorded for this clone. This chain uses TRBV29-1 with TRBJ1-4, with 9 bases lining up with TRBD1. CDR1 and CDR2 (germline): SQVTM, ANQGSEA. Trimming removed 5 bases from V and 5 bases from J; junction bases left unmatched: 3. The CDR3 totals 13 residues. Written as DNA, the CDR3 is TGCAGCGTTCCGGGACAGGGAAATGAAAAACTGTTTTTT. It codes for CSVPGQGNEKLFF. Drawing the rest from reference TRBV29-1 and TRBJ1-4, the complete variable domain is SAVISQKPSRDICQRGTSLTIQCQVDSQVTMMFWYRQQPGQSLTLIATANQGSEATYESGFVIDKFPISRPNLTFSTLTVSNMSPEDSSIYLCSVPGQGNEKLFFGSGTQLSVL.

J is TRBJ2-1 and V is TRBV5-5, with a weak D call TRBD1 (5 bases). CDR1 and CDR2 (germline): SGHKS, YYEKEE (reference sequence). The CDR3 contains 15 residues. V was pared by 0 bases and J by 1 base, with 8 bases between. Here the CDR3 reads CASSLEQVSYNEQFF. The CDR3 DNA sequence: TGTGCCAGCAGCTTGGAACAGGTATCCTACAATGAGCAGTTCTTC.

This rearrangement joins TRBV5-1 to TRBJ2-3; TRBD1 matches at 7 bases. Germline assignment: CDR1 SGHRS and CDR2 YFSETQ. J lost 5 bases, V lost 4 bases, and 13 bases had no gene match. The CDR3 contains 16 residues. Here the CDR3 reads CASSLWDSRQGDTQYF. CDR3 nucleotide sequence: TGCGCCAGCAGCCTATGGGACAGCCGGCAAGGAGATACGCAGTATTTT.

J is TRBJ2-3 and V is TRBV5-1; 10 nucleotides align to TRBD2. This CDR3 has 14 amino acids. Germline CDR1 reads SGHRS; CDR2 reads YFSETQ. V was pared by 7 bases and J by 6 bases, with 8 bases of the junction left unmatched. DNA for the CDR3: TGCGCCAGCGGTCTAGCGGGAGTAAGGGATACGCAGTATTTT. Amino acids: CASGLAGVRDTQYF.

This rearrangement joins TRBV5-1 to TRBJ2-3; D may be TRBD1 (6 bases). Germline CDR1 reads SGHRS; CDR2 reads YFSETQ. Between the trimmed V and J ends, which lost 5 bases and 6 bases, there was a span of 13 bases. This CDR3 spans 13 amino acids. In nucleotides, the CDR3 is TGCGCCAGCAGTTCCAGCCAGGGGGATACGCAGTATTTT. Amino acids: CASSSSQGDTQYF.

In the case of this clone: This specimen includes other DNA sequences encoding the same CDR3. The chain links TRBV11-2 to TRBJ1-2, with D possibly being TRBD1 (5 bases). V was clipped by 2 bases and J by 8 bases, with 9 bases between them. From germline, CDR1 is SGHAT and CDR2 FQNNGV. This CDR3 is 12 amino acids long. CDR3 nucleotides: TGTGCCAGCAGCTTAAGGCAGGGAGGCTACACCTTC. It specifies CASSLRQGGYTF.

The chain carries TRBV4-1 and TRBJ1-2; D is possibly TRBD1 (6 bases). The CDR3 consists of 14 residues. With 0 bases removed from V and 8 bases from J, the gap between germline ends came to 13 bases. From germline, CDR1 is MGHRA and CDR2 YSYEKL. CDR3 sequence (DNA): TGCGCCAGCAGCCAAGAGGTGGGGGCTAGGGGCTACACCTTC. It translates to CASSQEVGARGYTF.